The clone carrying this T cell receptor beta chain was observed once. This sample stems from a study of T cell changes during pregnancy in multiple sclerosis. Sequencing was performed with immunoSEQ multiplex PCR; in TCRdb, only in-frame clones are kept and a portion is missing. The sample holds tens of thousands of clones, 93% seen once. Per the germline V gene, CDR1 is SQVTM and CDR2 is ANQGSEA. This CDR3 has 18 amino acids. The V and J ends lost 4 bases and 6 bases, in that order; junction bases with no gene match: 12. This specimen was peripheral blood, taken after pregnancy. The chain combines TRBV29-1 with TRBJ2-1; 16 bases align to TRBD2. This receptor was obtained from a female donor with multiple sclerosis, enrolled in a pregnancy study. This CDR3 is CSVGGLAGGVRMTNEQFF. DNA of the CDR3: TGCAGCGTTGGGGGACTAGCGGGAGGGGTTCGCATGACCAATGAGCAGTTCTTC.